This TCR beta chain was captured in a study of tumor-infiltrating lymphocytes in localized non-small cell lung cancer. Turning to the study itself: From each patient, both tumor and uninvolved lung, non-adjacent to tumor, were sampled. The study's findings and limits: TCRbeta sequencing showed higher T cell infiltration in tumors than uninvolved lung. Technical variation could not be separated from intratumor heterogeneity here.

As regards this clone: The antigen remains undetermined.

Profiled with immunoSEQ multiplex PCR; TCRdb holds only in-frame clones, not every one. The table includes thousands of clones, 81% detected once. This TCR was recovered from a human donor with non-small cell lung cancer. The specimen was lung tumor tissue.

The CDR3 nucleotides read TGTGCCATCAGTGTCAGGGAAGAGAGTGAAGCTTTCTTT. Amino acids: CAISVREESEAFF. The chain links TRBV10-3 to TRBJ1-1; D is possibly TRBD1 (5 bases). This CDR3 spans 13 amino acids. Germline CDR1 ENHRY, CDR2 SYGVKD. V was shortened by 4 bases and J by 7 bases, with 13 bases between the two germline ends.